One sample yielded the 26 T cell receptor beta chains listed below, sequenced in a study of human T cells and chemical hapten exposure. TCRdb re-derived calls from the RACE reads in MiXCR, one entry per CDR3 protein. The sample holds some 400,000 distinct CDR3 sequences, 5.1% seen once. Time point defined: pre-sensitization, week 0. Treatment in this sample: therapeutic diphenylcyclopropenone sensitization with weekly scalp DPC. This material consisted of whole blood, taken in connection with sensitization to the hapten diphenylcyclopropenone (DPC). The receptor source for this set is a woman aged 50 to 65 with alopecia areata. Some clones in this sample may be carry-over from other donors' samples.

This clonotype was seen many times. The rearrangement links TRBV5-1 to TRBJ1-6; D is possibly TRBD1 (5 bases). Germline lookup yields CDR1 SGHRS and CDR2 YFSETQ. The V gene lost 2 bases and the J gene lost 5 bases, with 14 bases spanning the gap. The CDR3 totals 16 residues. The CDR3 is CASSLRTQGDNSPLHF. As DNA, the CDR3 is TGCGCCAGCAGCTTAAGGACGCAGGGAGATAATTCACCCCTCCACTTT.

This clonotype has ten or more counts. The chain joins TRBV29-1 to TRBJ2-5; D not certain. The CDR3 consists of 12 residues. Germline assignment: CDR1 SQVTM and CDR2 ANQGSEA. The V end lost 1 base, the J end lost 3 bases, and 6 bases lay between the germline ends. The CDR3 nucleotides read TGCAGCGTTGAAGGGACCAAAGAGACCCAGTACTTC. Translated, it gives CSVEGTKETQYF. Variable domain in full (rest from reference TRBV29-1 and TRBJ2-5): SAVISQKPSRDICQRGTSLTIQCQVDSQVTMMFWYRQQPGQSLTLIATANQGSEATYESGFVIDKFPISRPNLTFSTLTVSNMSPEDSSIYLCSVEGTKETQYFGPGTRLLVL.

This clonotype was detected ten times or more. The gene calls are TRBV20-1 and TRBJ1-1; D unresolved. CDR3 length: 14 residues. The V gene's germline CDR1 is DFQATT and CDR2 SNEGSKA (reference sequence). V lost 0 bases and J 1 base, leaving 9 bases between the germline ends. CDR3 nucleotides: TGCAGTGCTAGAGAGGGCGCCCAGAACACTGAAGCTTTCTTT. It specifies CSAREGAQNTEAFF.

This clonotype appeared many times. V gene TRBV14 combines with J gene TRBJ2-5; D may be TRBD1 (6 bases). The CDR3 has 15 residues. V was cut by 0 bases and J by 8 bases, with 16 bases left in between. Germline assignment: CDR1 SGHDN and CDR2 FVKESK. CDR3 amino acids: CASSQEPRGIRTQYF. DNA of the CDR3: TGTGCCAGCAGCCAAGAGCCTAGGGGGATTAGAACCCAGTACTTC.

The CDR3 coding sequence is TGTGCCAGCAGCTTAGATCGAACGGGAGCTGAGCAGTTCTTC. It specifies CASSLDRTGAEQFF. This chain links TRBV11-2 with TRBJ2-1; perhaps TRBD2 as D (6 bases). V lost 0 bases, J lost 9 bases, and 12 bases lay in between. Germline V lookup: CDR1 SGHAT, CDR2 FQNNGV. The CDR3 length is 14 residues.

J is TRBJ2-1 and V is TRBV19; TRBD2 aligns across 10 bases. The germline gives CDR1 LNHDA, CDR2 SQIVND (reference sequence). This CDR3 is 14 amino acids long. The V segment lost 3 bases and the J segment 8 bases; nucleotides outside the gene matches: 4. The CDR3 DNA follows: TGTGCCAGTAGTATCGGTAGCGGGGGGTATGAGCAGTTCTTC. It translates to CASSIGSGGYEQFF.

This clonotype was found many times. The rearrangement joins TRBV5-1 to TRBJ1-5; D remains ambiguous. The V end lost 4 bases, the J end lost 3 bases, and 14 bases lay between the germline ends. The CDR3 totals 15 residues. Germline CDR1 SGHRS, CDR2 YFSETQ. CDR3 residues: CASSPGELDNQPQHF. CDR3 in DNA: TGCGCCAGCAGCCCCGGGGAGTTGGACAATCAGCCCCAGCATTTT.

The chain couples TRBV12-3 or TRBV12-4 to TRBJ1-1, with D hard to call. CDR3 size: 11 residues. V dropped 6 bases and J dropped 9 bases, with 11 bases sitting between them. The CDR3 nucleotides are TGTGCCAGCAGGCTGGCGGCCCAAGCTTTCTTT. It is translated as CASRLAAQAFF.

This chain joins TRBV3-1 and TRBJ2-1; TRBD1 matches 10 bases. Germline trimming cut 0 bases from V and 9 bases from J; bases unmatched to any gene: 5. The CDR3 is 15 residues long. In germline, CDR1 is LGHDT, CDR2 YNNKEL (reference sequence). CDR3 DNA sequence: TGTGCCAGCAGCCAAGATTGGGGACAGGGGTCTGAGCAGTTCTTC. As protein: CASSQDWGQGSEQFF.

In its sample, this clonotype was seen a few times. This chain joins TRBV4-3 and TRBJ1-6; D might be TRBD1 (6 bases). This CDR3 has 13 residues. Germline CDR1 and CDR2: LGHNA and YSLEER. Trimming removed 0 bases from V and 10 bases from J, with 7 bases in between. Written as DNA, the CDR3 is TGCGCCAGCAGCCAAGAAGGGGGGTCACCCCTCCACTTT. Its translation: CASSQEGGSPLHF.

This clonotype was detected a few times. The CDR3 here is CASSVTSLRSGANVLTF. The CDR3 DNA reads TGTGCCAGCAGCGTAACGAGTTTACGCTCTGGGGCCAACGTCCTGACTTTC. The J gene is TRBJ2-6, the V gene TRBV9, with D uncertain. The V and J ends lost 1 base and 0 bases respectively, with 11 bases between them. Germline assignment: CDR1 SGDLS and CDR2 YYNGEE. The CDR3 runs 17 residues.

The chain employs TRBV12-3 or TRBV12-4 and TRBJ1-1, with 8 nucleotides matching TRBD1. Losses at the gene ends were 7 bases for V and 6 bases for J; bases not matched to a gene: 13. This CDR3 is built from 15 residues. CDR3 protein: CASILGQGASAEAFF. CDR3 nucleotide sequence: TGTGCCAGCATCCTTGGGCAGGGGGCGTCCGCTGAAGCTTTCTTT.

The V and J genes are TRBV5-1 and TRBJ2-5, with 11 positions matching TRBD2. V trimming: 0 bases; J trimming: 4 bases; junction bases outside the gene matches: 2. This CDR3 region has 15 residues. CDR1 and CDR2 from the germline V gene are SGHRS and YFSETQ. The CDR3 sequence: CASSLELAGVETQYF. The CDR3 DNA follows: TGCGCCAGCAGCTTGGAACTAGCGGGAGTAGAGACCCAGTACTTC.

The chain employs TRBV10-3 and TRBJ2-3, with TRBD2 matching 14 bases. The CDR3 sequence is 19 residues long. Germline-derived CDR1 and CDR2 are ENHRY and SYGVKD. The trim removed 7 bases at V and 0 bases at J, leaving 12 bases unmatched. The CDR3 loop reads CAINAGLAGGVASTDTQYF. In nucleotides, the CDR3 is TGTGCCATCAACGCCGGACTAGCGGGAGGAGTTGCAAGCACAGATACGCAGTATTTT.

The rearrangement uses TRBV29-1 and TRBJ2-2; D remains ambiguous. V was cut by 3 bases and J by 3 bases, with 8 bases left in between. Germline V CDR1 and CDR2: SQVTM, ANQGSEA. The CDR3 contains 13 residues. CDR3 amino acids: CSVEESYTGELFF. In nucleotides, the CDR3 is TGCAGCGTTGAGGAGTCGTACACCGGGGAGCTGTTTTTT.

The chain has TRBV20-1 and TRBJ1-4; 7 bases match TRBD1. The germline CDR1 and CDR2 sequences are DFQATT and SNEGSKA (reference sequence). V was pared by 6 bases and J by 13 bases, with 23 bases of the junction left unmatched. CDR3 size: 16 residues. The CDR3 DNA is TGCAGTGCGATTATCCTTCACAGGGGAGAAGGGCAAGGACTGTTTTTT. This codes for CSAIILHRGEGQGLFF.

This clonotype was seen more than once but under ten times. One junction end disagrees with the germline gene, perhaps due to a read error. The chain carries TRBV9 and TRBJ2-7; the D call may be TRBD1 or TRBD2 (5 bases each). Germline V lookup: CDR1 SGDLS, CDR2 YYNGEE. This CDR3 has 12 residues. The CDR3 nucleotides are TGTGCCAGCCTCACGATCGGGGCAGGTCCCATCTTC. Its translation is CASLTIGAGPIF.

This clonotype has at least ten counts. The chain has TRBV7-9 and TRBJ2-2; D perhaps matches TRBD1 (6 bases). V was trimmed by 7 bases and J by 6 bases, leaving 15 bases between them. The germline gives CDR1 SEHNR, CDR2 FQNEAQ (reference sequence). The CDR3 sequence is 14 residues long. The CDR3 loop is CASTQRDTAGELFF. The CDR3 DNA sequence: TGTGCCAGCACCCAGAGGGACACGGCCGGGGAGCTGTTTTTT.

This clonotype has at least ten counts. V and J are TRBV2 and TRBJ1-1; D may be TRBD1 (5 bases). Germline V gene data show CDR1 as SNHLY and CDR2 as FYNNEI. Trimming took 1 base from V and 11 from J, leaving 11 bases between them. The CDR3 extends over 12 amino acids. The CDR3 DNA follows: TGTGCCAGCAGTGAAGTAGGAGGGGTTGCTTTCTTT. Translated, it gives CASSEVGGVAFF. Full variable domain (outside the CDR3, taken from reference TRBV2 and TRBJ1-1): EPEVTQTPSHQVTQMGQEVILRCVPISNHLYFYWYRQILGQKVEFLVSFYNNEISEKSEIFDDQFSVERPDGSNFTLKIRSTKLEDSAMYFCASSEVGGVAFFGQGTRLTVV.

This clonotype was detected many times. The chain uses TRBV4-1 and TRBJ2-1; tentative D call: TRBD1 (6 bases). The CDR3 consists of 14 residues. Germline CDR1 reads MGHRA; CDR2 reads YSYEKL. V was pared by 1 base and J by 7 bases, with 11 bases between. In DNA form, the CDR3 reads TGCGCCAGCAGCCAAGTCCCAGGGGCGAATGAGCAGTTCTTC. This encodes CASSQVPGANEQFF.

The sample holds a few counts of this clonotype. The chain carries TRBV14 and TRBJ2-4; possible D gene TRBD2, 6 bases. Germline V gene lookup returns CDR1 SGHDN and CDR2 FVKESK. V dropped 1 base and J dropped 6 bases, with 13 bases sitting between them. The CDR3 contains 15 residues. As DNA, the CDR3 is TGTGCCAGCAGCCAAGCGGCGGGATTTCCAAACATTCAGTACTTC. Its protein product is CASSQAAGFPNIQYF.

The V and J genes are TRBV11-2 and TRBJ2-1; 9 bases match TRBD1. This CDR3 has 13 residues. Trimming at V came to 5 bases and at J to 9 bases, leaving 5 bases not matched to a gene. Germline values: CDR1 SGHAT, CDR2 FQNNGV. The CDR3 DNA sequence: TGTGCCAGCAGCACAGGGGGCTGGGGTGAGCAGTTCTTC. This sequence encodes CASSTGGWGEQFF.

This clonotype appeared a few times. The V call is TRBV5-6, the J call TRBJ2-7; D unclear. The CDR3 has 13 amino acids. Germline assignment: CDR1 SGHDT and CDR2 YYEEEE. Trimming cost V 1 base and J 4 bases, with 9 bases left between them. CDR3 region: CASSLSQLYEQYF. In DNA, the CDR3 is TGTGCCAGCAGCTTGTCTCAGTTATACGAGCAGTACTTC.

This clonotype came up a few times. The chain is built from TRBV2 and TRBJ2-7, with TRBD2 identical over 7 bases. The V and J ends lost 7 bases and 0 bases, in that order; junction bases with no gene match: 3. Germline V lookup: CDR1 SNHLY, CDR2 FYNNEI. The CDR3 spans 13 residues. The CDR3 loop is CASNRDYSYEQYF. The CDR3 DNA sequence: TGTGCCAGCAACCGGGACTACTCCTACGAGCAGTACTTC.

This clonotype turned up a few times. The chain couples TRBV2 to TRBJ1-3, with TRBD1 as a possible D gene (6 bases). This CDR3 is 16 amino acids long. Germline CDR1 is SNHLY and CDR2 is FYNNEI. Deletions cut 1 base from V and 2 bases from J, with 12 bases between. As DNA, the CDR3 is TGTGCCAGCAGTGAAGGCCAGGGGAGGACTGGAAACACCATATATTTT. It translates to CASSEGQGRTGNTIYF.

This clonotype was observed at least ten times. This chain joins TRBV5-1 and TRBJ1-2, with D unresolved. CDR1 and CDR2 from the germline V gene are SGHRS and YFSETQ. Trimming shortened V by 4 bases and J by 6 bases, and 16 bases separated the two germline ends. This CDR3 is 14 amino acids long. CDR3 in amino acids: CASSGGEGGNGYTF. CDR3 nucleotides: TGCGCCAGCAGCGGTGGTGAGGGTGGCAATGGCTACACCTTC.